The 23 T cell receptor beta chains presented below share a single source sample, sequenced in a study of beta chain features in type 1 diabetes. Sequenced material consisted of expressed TCRB transcripts (all of the isolated RNA was reverse transcribed). Sequencing was performed with immunoSEQ multiplex PCR; in TCRdb, only in-frame clones are kept and a portion is missing. The sample has 150,000 or so clones; 7% to 10% are singletons. The sample comprised central memory CD4+ T cells from blood. These TCRs come from a man aged 18-30 years in good health.

The chain couples TRBV6-5 to TRBJ2-7, with D maybe TRBD1 (5 bases). The CDR3 is 14 residues long. V was trimmed by 5 bases and J by 5 bases, leaving 16 bases between them. Germline V lookup: CDR1 MNHEY, CDR2 SVGAGI. In DNA, the CDR3 is TGTGCCAGCAGTCGACTCCAGGGTCGCGACGAGCAGTACTTC. It codes for CASSRLQGRDEQYF.

The CDR3 region is CASSEMTGREETQYF. The CDR3 region has the DNA TGTGCCAGCAGTGAAATGACAGGGAGAGAGGAGACCCAGTACTTC. V is TRBV2 and J is TRBJ2-5; the match to TRBD1 covers 7 bases. From germline, CDR1 is SNHLY and CDR2 FYNNEI. CDR3 length: 15 amino acids. J lost 5 bases, V lost 2 bases, and 8 bases had no gene match.

This clone turned up a few times. Here the CDR3 reads CASNRDISYEQYF. DNA for the CDR3: TGTGCCAGCAACCGGGACATTTCCTACGAGCAGTACTTC. V and J are TRBV2 and TRBJ2-7; perhaps TRBD1 as D (6 bases). The CDR3 is 13 residues long. The V end lost 7 bases, the J end lost 1 base, and 11 bases lay between the germline ends. The V gene's germline CDR1 is SNHLY and CDR2 FYNNEI.

This rearrangement joins TRBV23-1 to TRBJ1-2; D gene unclear. TRBV23-1 is filed as an ORF, its function uncertain. Trimming shortened V by 2 bases and J by 3 bases, and 10 bases separated the two germline ends. CDR3 size: 14 residues. This CDR3 reads CASSQPQEYYGYTF. The DNA of the CDR3 is TGCGCCAGCAGTCAACCCCAGGAATACTATGGCTACACCTTC.

This clone was recorded at least ten times. This chain uses TRBV7-7 with TRBJ2-1; 10 nucleotides line up with TRBD2. V was clipped by 4 bases and J by 8 bases; unmatched bases: 8. This CDR3 contains 15 residues. Per the germline V gene, CDR1 is SSHAT and CDR2 is FNYEAQ (reference sequence). CDR3 residues: CASSSASGGIDEQFF. DNA of the CDR3: TGTGCCAGCAGCTCGGCTAGCGGGGGCATCGATGAGCAGTTCTTC. The entire variable domain, with the rest obtained from reference TRBV7-7 and TRBJ2-1, is as follows: GAGVSQSPRYKVTKRGQDVTLRCDPISSHATLYWYQQALGQGPEFLTYFNYEAQPDKSGLPSDRFSAERPEGSISTLTIQRTEQRDSAMYRCASSSASGGIDEQFFGPGTRLTVL.

This clone was counted a few times. The V and J genes are TRBV7-2 and TRBJ2-2; D is possibly TRBD1 (5 bases). This CDR3 comprises 12 residues. The germline V gene has CDR1 SGHTA and CDR2 FQGNSA. Trimming shortened V by 4 bases and J by 8 bases, and 8 bases separated the two germline ends. The CDR3 DNA reads TGTGCCAGCAGCTCCAGACAGGGGGAGCTGTTTTTT. Translation: CASSSRQGELFF.

This clone showed up just a few times. The rearrangement uses TRBV5-1 and TRBJ2-5, with TRBD1 identical over 7 bases. The CDR3 runs 14 residues. Germline V lookup: CDR1 SGHRS, CDR2 YFSETQ. J gave up 3 bases and V 2 bases, and 4 bases lay outside the gene matches. CDR3 nucleotides: TGCGCCAGCAGCTTCACCGGGACAGAAGAGACCCAGTACTTC. Encoded protein: CASSFTGTEETQYF.

This clone was seen ten or more times. The V and J genes are TRBV7-2 and TRBJ2-7; 7 bases align to TRBD1. CDR3 length: 15 residues. V gave up 1 base and J gave up 6 bases; unmatched junction bases: 9. From germline, CDR1 is SGHTA and CDR2 FQGNSA. CDR3 sequence reads: CASSLGGGTSSEQYF. For the CDR3, the DNA is TGTGCCAGCAGCTTAGGAGGGGGCACCTCTTCCGAGCAGTACTTC.

This sequence joins TRBV6-5 and TRBJ2-7, with D possibly matching TRBD2 (5 bases). V was cut by 2 bases and J by 5 bases, with 13 bases left in between. CDR3 length: 14 residues. CDR1 and CDR2 from the germline V gene are MNHEY and SVGAGI. DNA for the CDR3: TGTGCCAGCAGTTACGGGGTAGCGTCGGACGAGCAGTACTTC. Translation gives CASSYGVASDEQYF.

The chain recombines TRBV5-6 with TRBJ2-4; 7 nucleotides match TRBD1. The CDR3 sequence is 16 residues long. Germline V CDR1 and CDR2: SGHDT, YYEEEE. The V segment lost 7 bases and the J segment 0 bases; nucleotides outside the gene matches: 10. This CDR3 is CASHSQGPLAKNIQYF. The CDR3 DNA is TGTGCCAGCCACTCACAGGGGCCACTAGCCAAAAACATTCAGTACTTC.

The J gene is TRBJ2-2, the V gene TRBV27; TRBD1 matches 10 bases. From germline, CDR1 is MNHEY and CDR2 SMNVEV (reference sequence). V was pared by 7 bases and J by 5 bases, with 4 bases of the junction left unmatched. The CDR3 contains 14 residues. The CDR3 loop is CASNKDRGTGELFF. The CDR3 DNA reads TGTGCCAGCAACAAGGACAGGGGGACCGGGGAGCTGTTTTTT.

This clone occurred many times. The chain uses TRBV18 and TRBJ2-6; 7 bases align to TRBD1. The V gene end was trimmed by 6 bases and the J gene end by 0 bases; junction bases not matched to a gene: 11. CDR1 and CDR2 from the germline V gene are KGHSH and LQKENI. This CDR3 has 18 amino acids. The CDR3 DNA is TGTGCCAGCTCCCGATCCCGGGACAGCCACTCTGGGGCCAACGTCCTGACTTTC. This translates into CASSRSRDSHSGANVLTF.

This clone showed up just a few times. The genes are TRBV4-3 and TRBJ2-7, with D uncertain. Germline-derived CDR1 and CDR2 are LGHNA and YSLEER. V gave up 1 base and J gave up 2 bases, with 9 bases separating them. This CDR3 region has 14 residues. The CDR3 spells CASSQGLTPYEQYF. CDR3 in DNA: TGCGCCAGCAGCCAAGGTCTTACTCCCTACGAGCAGTACTTC.

In this sample, this clone turned up a few times. J is TRBJ2-5 and V is TRBV7-2; TRBD2 matches 12 bases. The CDR3 loop spans 16 amino acids. The J segment lost 5 bases and the V segment lost 3 bases, leaving 7 bases of the junction unmatched. Germline CDR1 is SGHTA and CDR2 is FQGNSA. The CDR3 coding sequence is TGTGCCAGCAGCTTGAGGCTAGCGGGGGGGATGGAGACCCAGTACTTC. It codes for CASSLRLAGGMETQYF.

This clone showed up just a few times. V and J are TRBV7-8 and TRBJ2-5, with 9 bases aligning to TRBD1. Germline trimming cut 4 bases from V and 8 bases from J; bases unmatched to any gene: 5. The germline V gene encodes CDR1 SGHVS and CDR2 FQNEAQ. CDR3 length: 13 amino acids. In DNA, the CDR3 is TGTGCCAGCAGCTCCCCGGACAGGGGTACCCAGTACTTC. The encoded protein is CASSSPDRGTQYF.

This chain uses TRBV11-1 with TRBJ2-3; 10 positions agree with TRBD1. This CDR3 region has 17 residues. Germline CDR1 SGHAT, CDR2 FQDESV (reference sequence). V trimming: 5 bases; J trimming: 1 base; junction bases outside the gene matches: 9. The CDR3 nucleotides read TGTGCCAGCAGCCCCCAGGCGGACAGGGGGGGCACAGATACGCAGTATTTT. This codes for CASSPQADRGGTDTQYF.

The chain joins TRBV20-1 to TRBJ2-7, with 7 bases lining up with TRBD1. From germline, CDR1 is DFQATT and CDR2 SNEGSKA (reference sequence). V shed 8 bases, J shed 1 base, and the junction held 2 bases outside the gene matches. This CDR3 contains 11 residues. The CDR3 DNA reads TGCAGTACAGGGGCGTCCTACGAGCAGTACTTC. Its translation: CSTGASYEQYF.

There are a few counts of this clone. The V call is TRBV19, the J call TRBJ1-5; no reliable D call. The germline gives CDR1 LNHDA, CDR2 SQIVND (reference sequence). The CDR3 runs 16 residues. Trimming took 5 bases from V and 0 from J, leaving 14 bases between them. Here the CDR3 DNA reads TGTGCCAGTAGTTCGTACCAGAATCCTAGCAATCAGCCCCAGCATTTT. Residues: CASSSYQNPSNQPQHF.

The V gene is TRBV29-1, the J gene TRBJ1-5; D uncertain. Deletions cut 4 bases from V and 5 bases from J, with 12 bases between. CDR1 and CDR2 from the germline V gene are SQVTM and ANQGSEA. The CDR3 runs 13 residues. This CDR3 reads CSVAAGNDQPQHF. In DNA, the CDR3 is TGCAGCGTTGCGGCGGGGAATGATCAGCCCCAGCATTTT.

The chain employs TRBV19 and TRBJ2-3; maybe TRBD2 (5 bases). Germline CDR1 and CDR2: LNHDA and SQIVND (reference sequence). The CDR3 loop spans 16 amino acids. V lost 0 bases and J 0 bases, leaving 10 bases between the germline ends. CDR3 residues: CASSIDPAVSTDTQYF. The CDR3 nucleotides read TGTGCCAGTAGTATAGATCCAGCGGTGAGCACAGATACGCAGTATTTT.

The chain carries TRBV5-1 and TRBJ1-1; the match to TRBD1 covers 8 bases. Per germline, CDR1 SGHRS and CDR2 YFSETQ. V was clipped by 6 bases and J by 6 bases; unmatched bases: 10. This CDR3 spans 14 amino acids. The CDR3 coding sequence is TGCGCCAGCACCCTGGACAGGGCAAAATCTGAAGCTTTCTTT. Translating it yields CASTLDRAKSEAFF.

The CDR3 reads CAWALTGVEQYF. The CDR3 DNA sequence: TGTGCCTGGGCACTTACAGGGGTCGAGCAGTACTTC. The chain joins TRBV30 to TRBJ2-7, with 7 bases aligning to TRBD1. V trimming: 5 bases; J trimming: 6 bases; junction bases outside the gene matches: 7. The germline V gene has CDR1 GTSNPN and CDR2 SVGIG (reference sequence). The CDR3 has 12 residues.

For the CDR3, the DNA is TGTGCCAGCAGGAGCGGGGGGGAGAACACCGGGGAGCTGTTTTTT. Translated, it gives CASRSGGENTGELFF. The chain joins TRBV9 to TRBJ2-2; 10 nucleotides align to TRBD2. Trimming at V came to 5 bases and at J to 1 base, leaving 2 bases not matched to a gene. Germline CDR1 is SGDLS and CDR2 is YYNGEE. The length of the CDR3 is 15 residues.